This T cell receptor (beta chain) emerged from a study of blood T cell repertoires in COVID-19. Study summary: The United States, Italy and Spain were the sources of the acute and convalescent COVID-19 samples.

The table came from immunoSEQ multiplex PCR; TCRdb's copy has only in-frame clones and leaves some out. The sample lists fewer than 500,000 clones, about 85% occurring once. V lost 2 bases to trimming and J lost 6 bases; unmatched junction nucleotides: 9. Looked up from germline, CDR1 is MNHNY and CDR2 is SVGAGI (reference sequence). The CDR3 has 15 amino acids. The study recruited people aged about 18 to 90 years across about two dozen US areas. Specimen: PBMCs or T cells enriched from blood (not recorded which). This receptor was obtained from a woman younger than 35 who had recovered from COVID-19. V usage is TRBV6-6 and J usage is TRBJ2-7, with TRBD2 matching 8 bases. The CDR3 region is CASSYVAGGHGEQYF. The CDR3 region has the DNA TGTGCCAGCAGTTACGTGGCGGGGGGTCACGGCGAGCAGTACTTC.